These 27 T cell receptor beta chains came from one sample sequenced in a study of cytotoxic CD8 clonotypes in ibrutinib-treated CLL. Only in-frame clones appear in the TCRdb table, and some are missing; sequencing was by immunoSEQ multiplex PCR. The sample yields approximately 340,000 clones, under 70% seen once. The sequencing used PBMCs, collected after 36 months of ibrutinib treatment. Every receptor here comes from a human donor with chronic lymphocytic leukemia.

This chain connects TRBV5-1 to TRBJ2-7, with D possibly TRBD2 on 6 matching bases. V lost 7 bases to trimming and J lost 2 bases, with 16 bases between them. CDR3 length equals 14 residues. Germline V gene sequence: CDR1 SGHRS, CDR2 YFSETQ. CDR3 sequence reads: CASFDVRGAYEQYF. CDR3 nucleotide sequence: TGCGCCAGCTTCGACGTCCGCGGGGCCTACGAGCAGTACTTC.

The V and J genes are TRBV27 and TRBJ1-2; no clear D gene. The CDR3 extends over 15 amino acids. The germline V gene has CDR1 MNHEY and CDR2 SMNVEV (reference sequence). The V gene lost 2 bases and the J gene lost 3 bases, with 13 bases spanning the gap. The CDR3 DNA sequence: TGTGCCAGCAGTTTAAACTCGGCCAACTACTATGGCTACACCTTC. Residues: CASSLNSANYYGYTF.

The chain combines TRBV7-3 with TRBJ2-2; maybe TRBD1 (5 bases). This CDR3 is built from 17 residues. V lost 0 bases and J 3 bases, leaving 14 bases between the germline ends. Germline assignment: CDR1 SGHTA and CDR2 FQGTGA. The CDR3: CASSLTGQVRDTGELFF. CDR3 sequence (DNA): TGTGCCAGCAGCTTAACGGGGCAGGTCCGGGACACCGGGGAGCTGTTTTTT.

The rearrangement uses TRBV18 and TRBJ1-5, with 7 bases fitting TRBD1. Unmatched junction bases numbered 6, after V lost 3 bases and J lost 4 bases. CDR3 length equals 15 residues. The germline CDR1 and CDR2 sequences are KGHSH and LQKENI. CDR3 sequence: CASSPGDRKNQPQHF. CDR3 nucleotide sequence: TGTGCCAGCTCACCGGGGGACAGAAAAAATCAGCCCCAGCATTTT.

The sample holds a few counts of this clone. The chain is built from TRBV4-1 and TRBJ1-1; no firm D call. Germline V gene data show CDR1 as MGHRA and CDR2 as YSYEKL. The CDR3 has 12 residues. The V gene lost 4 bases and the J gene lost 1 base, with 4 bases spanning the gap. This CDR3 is CASSLQNTEAFF. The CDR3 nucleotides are TGCGCCAGCAGCCTACAGAACACTGAAGCTTTCTTT.

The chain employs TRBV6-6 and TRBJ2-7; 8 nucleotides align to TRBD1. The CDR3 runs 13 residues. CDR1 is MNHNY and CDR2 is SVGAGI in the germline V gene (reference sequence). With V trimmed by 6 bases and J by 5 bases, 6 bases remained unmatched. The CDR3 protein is CASRTWTGNEQYF. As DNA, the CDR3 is TGTGCCAGCAGAACCTGGACAGGGAACGAGCAGTACTTC.

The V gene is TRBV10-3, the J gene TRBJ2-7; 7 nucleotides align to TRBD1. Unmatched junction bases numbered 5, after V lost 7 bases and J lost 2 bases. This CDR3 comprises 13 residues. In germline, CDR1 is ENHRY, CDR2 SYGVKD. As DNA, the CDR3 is TGTGCCATCAAACAGGGGCAACCCTACGAGCAGTACTTC. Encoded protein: CAIKQGQPYEQYF.

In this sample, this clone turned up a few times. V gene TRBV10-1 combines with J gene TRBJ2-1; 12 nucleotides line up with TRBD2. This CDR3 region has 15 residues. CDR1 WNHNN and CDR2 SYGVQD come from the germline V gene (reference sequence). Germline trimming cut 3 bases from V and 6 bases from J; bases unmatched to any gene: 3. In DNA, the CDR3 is TGCGCCAGCAGTGATGCTAGCGGGAGGGTCAATGAGCAGTTCTTC. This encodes CASSDASGRVNEQFF.

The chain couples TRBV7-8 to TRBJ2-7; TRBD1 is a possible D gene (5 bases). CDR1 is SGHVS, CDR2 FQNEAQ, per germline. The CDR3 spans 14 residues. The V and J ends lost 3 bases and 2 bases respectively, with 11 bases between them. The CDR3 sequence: CASSFREPPYEQYF. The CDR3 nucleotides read TGTGCCAGCAGCTTCAGGGAACCCCCCTACGAGCAGTACTTC.

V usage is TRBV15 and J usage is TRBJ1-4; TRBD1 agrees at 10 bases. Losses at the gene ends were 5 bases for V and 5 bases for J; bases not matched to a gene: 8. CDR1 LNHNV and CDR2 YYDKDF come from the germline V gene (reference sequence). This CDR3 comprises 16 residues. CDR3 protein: CATSERGTGVNEKLFF. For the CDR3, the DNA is TGTGCCACCAGCGAAAGGGGGACAGGGGTAAATGAAAAACTGTTTTTT.

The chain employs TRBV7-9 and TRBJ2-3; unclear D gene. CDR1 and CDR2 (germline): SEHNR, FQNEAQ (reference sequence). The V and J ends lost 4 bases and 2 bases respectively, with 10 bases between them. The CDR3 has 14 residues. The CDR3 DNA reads TGTGCCAGCAGCTACCGGGTTCTCACAGATACGCAGTATTTT. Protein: CASSYRVLTDTQYF.

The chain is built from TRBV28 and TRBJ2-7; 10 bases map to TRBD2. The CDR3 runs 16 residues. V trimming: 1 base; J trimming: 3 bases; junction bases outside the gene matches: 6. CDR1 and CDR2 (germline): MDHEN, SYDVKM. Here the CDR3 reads CASSLLASGSFYEQYF. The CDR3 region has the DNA TGTGCCAGCAGTTTATTGGCTAGCGGGAGTTTCTACGAGCAGTACTTC.

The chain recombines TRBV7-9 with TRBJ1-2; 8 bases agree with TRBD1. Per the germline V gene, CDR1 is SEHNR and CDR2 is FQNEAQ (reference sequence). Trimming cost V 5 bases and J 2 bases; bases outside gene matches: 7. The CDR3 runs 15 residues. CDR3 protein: CASSRRDRPNYGYTF. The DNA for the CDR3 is TGTGCCAGCAGCAGGCGGGACAGGCCAAACTATGGCTACACCTTC.

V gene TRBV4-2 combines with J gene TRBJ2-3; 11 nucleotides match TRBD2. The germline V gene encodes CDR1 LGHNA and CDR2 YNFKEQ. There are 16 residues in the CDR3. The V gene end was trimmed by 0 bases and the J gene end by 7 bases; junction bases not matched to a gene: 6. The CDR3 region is CASSQDLLAGGNTQYF. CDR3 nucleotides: TGTGCCAGCAGCCAAGATCTTCTAGCGGGGGGTAATACGCAGTATTTT.

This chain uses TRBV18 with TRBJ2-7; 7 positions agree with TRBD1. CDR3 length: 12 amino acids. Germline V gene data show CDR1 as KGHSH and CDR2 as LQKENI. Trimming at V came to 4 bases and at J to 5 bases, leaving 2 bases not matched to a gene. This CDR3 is CASSLGQDEQYF. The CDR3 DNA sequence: TGTGCCAGCTCACTCGGACAGGACGAGCAGTACTTC.

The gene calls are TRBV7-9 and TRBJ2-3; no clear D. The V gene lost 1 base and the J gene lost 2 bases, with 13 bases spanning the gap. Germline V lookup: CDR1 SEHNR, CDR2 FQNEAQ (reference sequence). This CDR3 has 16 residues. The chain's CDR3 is CASSLEASLVTDTQYF. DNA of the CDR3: TGTGCCAGCAGCTTAGAGGCCAGCCTAGTCACAGATACGCAGTATTTT.

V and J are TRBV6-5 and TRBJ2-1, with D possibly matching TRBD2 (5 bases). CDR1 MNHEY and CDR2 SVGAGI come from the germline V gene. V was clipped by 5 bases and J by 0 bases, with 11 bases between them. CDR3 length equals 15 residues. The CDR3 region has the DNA TGTGCCAGCAGTCTCGAGGGAAACTCCTACAATGAGCAGTTCTTC. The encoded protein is CASSLEGNSYNEQFF.

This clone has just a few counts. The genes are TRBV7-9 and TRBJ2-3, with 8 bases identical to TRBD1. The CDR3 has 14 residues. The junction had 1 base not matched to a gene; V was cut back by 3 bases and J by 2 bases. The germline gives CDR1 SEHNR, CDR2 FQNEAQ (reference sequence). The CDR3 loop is CASSFRGPTDTQYF. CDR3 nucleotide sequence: TGTGCCAGCAGCTTCAGGGGGCCCACAGATACGCAGTATTTT.

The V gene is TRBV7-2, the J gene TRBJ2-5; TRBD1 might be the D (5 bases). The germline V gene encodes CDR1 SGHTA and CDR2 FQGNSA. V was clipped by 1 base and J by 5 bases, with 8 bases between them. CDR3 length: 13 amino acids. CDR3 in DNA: TGTGCCAGCAGCTTAGGGGGCCTTGAGACCCAGTACTTC. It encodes CASSLGGLETQYF.

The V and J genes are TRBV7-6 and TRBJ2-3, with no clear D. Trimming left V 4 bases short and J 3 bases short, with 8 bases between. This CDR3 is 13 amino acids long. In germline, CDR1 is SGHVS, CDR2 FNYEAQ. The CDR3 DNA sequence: TGTGCCAGCAGCTCAATGATGACAGATACGCAGTATTTT. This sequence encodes CASSSMMTDTQYF.

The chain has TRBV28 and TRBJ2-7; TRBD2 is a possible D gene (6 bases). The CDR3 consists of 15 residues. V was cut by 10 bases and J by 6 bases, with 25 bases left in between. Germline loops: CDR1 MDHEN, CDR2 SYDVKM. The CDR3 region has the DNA TGTGCCACCTCAGGACGGACTATGTGGGGAAGCGAGCAGTACTTC. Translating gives CATSGRTMWGSEQYF.

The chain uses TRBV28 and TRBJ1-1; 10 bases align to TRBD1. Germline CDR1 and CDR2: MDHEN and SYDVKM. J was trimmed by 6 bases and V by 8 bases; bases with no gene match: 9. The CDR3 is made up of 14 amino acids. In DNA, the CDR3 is TGTGCCAGCGGTAGACGGGACAGGGGACCTGAAGCTTTCTTT. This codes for CASGRRDRGPEAFF.

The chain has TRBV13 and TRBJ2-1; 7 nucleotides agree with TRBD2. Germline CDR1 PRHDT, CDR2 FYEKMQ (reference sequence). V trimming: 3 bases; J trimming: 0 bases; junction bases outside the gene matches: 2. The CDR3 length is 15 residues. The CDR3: CASSLRGSSYNEQFF. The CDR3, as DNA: TGTGCCAGCAGCTTGCGCGGGAGCTCCTACAATGAGCAGTTCTTC.

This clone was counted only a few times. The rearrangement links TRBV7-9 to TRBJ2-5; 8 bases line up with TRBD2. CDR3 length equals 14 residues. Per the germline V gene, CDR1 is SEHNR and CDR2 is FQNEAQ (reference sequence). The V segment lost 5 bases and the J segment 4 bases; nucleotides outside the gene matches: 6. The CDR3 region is CASSHTTSVETQYF. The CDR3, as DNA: TGTGCCAGCAGCCACACGACTAGCGTAGAGACCCAGTACTTC.

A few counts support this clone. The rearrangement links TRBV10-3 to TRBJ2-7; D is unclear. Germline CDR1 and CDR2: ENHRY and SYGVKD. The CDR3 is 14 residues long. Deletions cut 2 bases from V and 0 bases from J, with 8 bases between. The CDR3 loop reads CAISEHAASYEQYF. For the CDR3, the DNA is TGTGCCATCAGTGAGCATGCGGCCTCCTACGAGCAGTACTTC.

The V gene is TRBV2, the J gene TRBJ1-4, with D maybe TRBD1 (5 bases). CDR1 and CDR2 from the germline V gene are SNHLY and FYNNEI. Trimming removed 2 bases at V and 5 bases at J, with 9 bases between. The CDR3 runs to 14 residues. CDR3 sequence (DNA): TGTGCCAGCAGTGAACGGGGGTCGAATGAAAAACTGTTTTTT. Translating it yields CASSERGSNEKLFF.

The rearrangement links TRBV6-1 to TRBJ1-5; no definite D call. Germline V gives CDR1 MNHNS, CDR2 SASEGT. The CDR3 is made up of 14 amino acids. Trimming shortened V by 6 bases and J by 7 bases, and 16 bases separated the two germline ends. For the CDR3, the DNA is TGTGCCAGCAGCCCCGTTGGGGTTTTCCAGCCCCAGCATTTT. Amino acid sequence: CASSPVGVFQPQHF.